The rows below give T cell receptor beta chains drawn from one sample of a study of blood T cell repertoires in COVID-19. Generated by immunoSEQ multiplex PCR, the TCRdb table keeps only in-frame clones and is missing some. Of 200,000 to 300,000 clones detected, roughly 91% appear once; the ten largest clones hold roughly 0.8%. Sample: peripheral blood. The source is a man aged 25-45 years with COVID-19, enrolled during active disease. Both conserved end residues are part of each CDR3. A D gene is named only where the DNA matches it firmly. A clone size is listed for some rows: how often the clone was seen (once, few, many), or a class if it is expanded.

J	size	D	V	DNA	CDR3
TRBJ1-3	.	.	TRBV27	TGTGCCAGAGGATCTGAGGGTTCAGGAAACACCATATATTTT	CARGSEGSGNTIYF
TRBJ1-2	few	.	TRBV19	TGTGCCAGCATGAAGTGGGGAGGGAACTATGGCTACACCTTC	CASMKWGGNYGYTF
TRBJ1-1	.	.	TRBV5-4	TGTGCCAGCAGCTTGGGGGGGGGCATGAACACTGAAGCTTTCTTT	CASSLGGGMNTEAFF
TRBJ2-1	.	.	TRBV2	TGTGCCAGCAGCGAGGGCCGGGGAGGTCGGAATGAGCAGTTCTTC	CASSEGRGGRNEQFF
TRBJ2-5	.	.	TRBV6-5	TGTGCCAGCAGTTACTCGGGGGGTTATGGAGAGACCCAGTACTTC	CASSYSGGYGETQYF
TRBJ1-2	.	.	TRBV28	TGTGCCAGCAGCCCCCTGGGGGGAACCGGCTATGGCTACACCTTC	CASSPLGGTGYGYTF
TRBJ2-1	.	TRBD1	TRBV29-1	TGCAGCGTTGGGGACAGGATCTCCTACAATGAGCAGTTCTTC	CSVGDRISYNEQFF
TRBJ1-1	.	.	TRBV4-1	TGCGCCAGCAGCCAACCCAGCGGAACAACTCTAAACACTGAAGCTTTCTTT	CASSQPSGTTLNTEAFF
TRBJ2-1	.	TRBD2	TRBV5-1	TGCGCCAGCAGCTTGCCTAGCGGGGACGGCTACAATGAGCAGTTCTTC	CASSLPSGDGYNEQFF
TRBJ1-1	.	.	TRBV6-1	TGTGCCAGCAGTGAAGCTCGGAGGATGAACACTGAAGCTTTCTTT	CASSEARRMNTEAFF
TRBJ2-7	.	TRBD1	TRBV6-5	TGTGCCAGCAGACCGGGACAGGGCTCCTACGAGCAGTACTTC	CASRPGQGSYEQYF
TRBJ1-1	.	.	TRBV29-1	TGCAGCATTGCCAGGGGAGAAGACACTGAAGCTTTCTTT	CSIARGEDTEAFF
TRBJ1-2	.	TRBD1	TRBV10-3	TGTGCCGTGGGGACAGAAAAGAACTATGGCTACACCTTC	CAVGTEKNYGYTF
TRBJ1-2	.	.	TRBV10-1	TGCGCCAGCAGTCCGGACACCTCCTATGGCTACACCTTC	CASSPDTSYGYTF
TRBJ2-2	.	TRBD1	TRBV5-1	TGCGCCAGCAGCTTGGCGACCGGACAGGGGGCCACCGGGGAGCTGTTTTTT	CASSLATGQGATGELFF
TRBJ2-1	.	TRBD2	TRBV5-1	TGCGCCAGCAGATACGGGACTAGCGTCTACAATGAGCAGTTCTTC	CASRYGTSVYNEQFF
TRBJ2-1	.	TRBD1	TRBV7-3	TGTGCCAGCAGCTTCGGACAGGGCAACAATGAGCAGTTCTTC	CASSFGQGNNEQFF
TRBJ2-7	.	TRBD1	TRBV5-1	TGCGCCAGCAGCTCGACAGGGGTGGGCTACGAGCAGTACTTC	CASSSTGVGYEQYF
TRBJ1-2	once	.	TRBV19	TGTGCCAGTAGCTCACTATACGGGGGGGCTAACTATGGCTACACCTTC	CASSSLYGGANYGYTF
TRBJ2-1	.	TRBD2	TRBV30	TGTGCCTGGAGTCGGGACTGGGAGGGCTACAATGAGCAGTTCTTC	CAWSRDWEGYNEQFF
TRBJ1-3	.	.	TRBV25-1	TGTGCCAGCAGTGACTCCGGAAACACCATATATTTT	CASSDSGNTIYF
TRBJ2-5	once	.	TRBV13	TGTGCCAGCAGCTTAGATTTCTCCGGGGGTTTCAAAGAGACCCAGTACTTC	CASSLDFSGGFKETQYF
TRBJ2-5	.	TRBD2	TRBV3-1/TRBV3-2	TGTGCCAGCAGCCGGGGTGGTGGACTAGCGGGTACAGAGACCCAGTACTTC	CASSRGGGLAGTETQYF
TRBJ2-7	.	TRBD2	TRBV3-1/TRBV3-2	TGTGCCAGCAGCCCGCGGACTAGCGCGGGGTACGAGCAGTACTTC	CASSPRTSAGYEQYF
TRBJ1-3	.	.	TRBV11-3	TGTGCCAGCAGCCCCGCGGGGCGGCGGAATGGAAACACCATATATTTT	CASSPAGRRNGNTIYF
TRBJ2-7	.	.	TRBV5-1	TGCGCCAGCAGCTTCGGACAGAACGAGCAGTACTTC	CASSFGQNEQYF
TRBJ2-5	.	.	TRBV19	TGTGCCAGTAGTATCCCCTCAGAGACCCAGTACTTC	CASSIPSETQYF
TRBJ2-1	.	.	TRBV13	TGTGCCAGCAGTAATACGGACGGCGGGCAATCGTTCTTC	CASSNTDGGQSFF
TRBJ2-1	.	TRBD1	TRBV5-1	TGCGCCAGCAGCTTTACAGGGGGCAATGAGCAGTTCTTC	CASSFTGGNEQFF
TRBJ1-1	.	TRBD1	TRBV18	TGTGCCAGCTCACCGACAGGGGGATCTGAAGCTTTCTTT	CASSPTGGSEAFF
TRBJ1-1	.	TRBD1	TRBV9	TGTGCCAGCAGCCAAGGACAGGGGAGGACTGAAGCTTTCTTT	CASSQGQGRTEAFF
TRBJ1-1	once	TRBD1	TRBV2	TGTGCCAGCTTTTGGGGACAGGGGGCCACTGAAGCTTTCTTT	CASFWGQGATEAFF
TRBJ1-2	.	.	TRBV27	TGTGCCAGCAGTCCATGGACGGGGAACTATGGCTACACCTTC	CASSPWTGNYGYTF
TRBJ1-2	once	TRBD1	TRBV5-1	TGCGCCAGCAGCCCAGCGGGACAGGGCACCTATGGCTACACCTTC	CASSPAGQGTYGYTF
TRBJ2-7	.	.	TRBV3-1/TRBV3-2	TGTGCCAGCAGCCAAGAAGGCGCCAGGGGTTCGTTCGACGAGCAGTACTTC	CASSQEGARGSFDEQYF
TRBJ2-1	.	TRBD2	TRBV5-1	TGCGCCAGCAGCTCTGGACTAGCGGGGGCCCTGACCTACAATGAGCAGTTCTTC	CASSSGLAGALTYNEQFF
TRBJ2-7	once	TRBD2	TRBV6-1	TGTGCCAGCAGTGAATGGGGAGGGACCTACGAGCAGTACTTC	CASSEWGGTYEQYF
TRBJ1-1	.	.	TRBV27	TGTGCCAGCAGAACAGAGACAGGGAACACTGAAGCTTTCTTT	CASRTETGNTEAFF
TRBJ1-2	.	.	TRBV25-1	TGTGCCAGCAGTGACGGGACAATAGATCGTGGCTACACCTTC	CASSDGTIDRGYTF
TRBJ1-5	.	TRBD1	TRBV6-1	TGTGCCAGCAGTGACCTAGGGGGCGGGCAGCCCCAGCATTTT	CASSDLGGGQPQHF
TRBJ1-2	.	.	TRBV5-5	TGTGCCAGCAGCTTCTCCGTTTATTCGACCTTC	CASSFSVYSTF
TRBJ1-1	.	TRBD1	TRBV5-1	TGCGCCAGCAGCGCCTGGACAGGGCTTAACACTGAAGCTTTCTTT	CASSAWTGLNTEAFF
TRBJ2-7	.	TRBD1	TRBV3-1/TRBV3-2	TGTGCCAGCAGCCAAGGTGGGACAGGGATCTACGAGCAGTACTTC	CASSQGGTGIYEQYF
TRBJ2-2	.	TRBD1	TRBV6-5	TGTGCCAGCAGTTACGAAAGGGGGCGCACCGGGGAGCTGTTTTTT	CASSYERGRTGELFF
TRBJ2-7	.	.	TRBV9	TGTGCCAGCAGCGTAGGGCCGATGATGGACGAGCAGTACTTC	CASSVGPMMDEQYF